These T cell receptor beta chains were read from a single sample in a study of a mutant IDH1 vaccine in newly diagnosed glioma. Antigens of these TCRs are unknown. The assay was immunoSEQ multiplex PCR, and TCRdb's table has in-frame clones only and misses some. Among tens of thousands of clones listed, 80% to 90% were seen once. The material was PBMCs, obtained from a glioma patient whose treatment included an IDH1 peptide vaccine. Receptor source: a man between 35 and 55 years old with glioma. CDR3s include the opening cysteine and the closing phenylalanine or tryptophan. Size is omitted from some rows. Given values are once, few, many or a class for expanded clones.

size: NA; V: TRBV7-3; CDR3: CASSPAGPADTQYF
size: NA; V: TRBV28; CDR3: CASSLGAGPVGLRTQYF
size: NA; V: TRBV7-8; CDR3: CASSLSSGRETQYF
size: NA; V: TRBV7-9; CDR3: CASSLALSGSNYEQYF
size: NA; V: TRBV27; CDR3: CASSSPLPFTRQYF
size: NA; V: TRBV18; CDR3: CASSPTGPVQETQYF
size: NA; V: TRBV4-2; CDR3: CASSNLAGSTGELFF
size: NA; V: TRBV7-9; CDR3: CASGAEDTQYF
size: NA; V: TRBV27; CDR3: CASSSRRRQGANYTF
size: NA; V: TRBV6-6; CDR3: CASSYRPGGSTYEQYF
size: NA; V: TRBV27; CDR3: CASSLLGTSGQQGKNIQYF
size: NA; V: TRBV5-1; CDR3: CASSFGLAGVDNEQFF
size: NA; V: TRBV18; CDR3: CASSPRTGGSTDTQYF
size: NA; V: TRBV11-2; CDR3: CASRSRGVGELFF
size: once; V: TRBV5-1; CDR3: CASSRGYGEKLFF